This record concerns one T cell receptor (beta chain) sequence. The protocol was immunoSEQ multiplex PCR, while the TCRdb copy is restricted to in-frame clones and leaves out a portion. The table includes approximately 89,000 clones, 80% to 90% detected once. The sample is drawn from a study of OX40 agonist ivuxolimab in advanced cancers. The germline V gene encodes CDR1 SGHTA and CDR2 FQGTGA. Trimming took 5 bases from V and 7 from J; bases not matched to a gene: 7. The length of the CDR3 is 15 residues. The chain joins TRBV7-3 to TRBJ2-2; TRBD1 matches at 10 bases. This specimen consisted of CD4+ or CD8+ T cells sorted from blood, obtained in a trial of the OX40 agonist ivuxolimab. The sequence was obtained from an adult with an advanced solid tumor such as melanoma, head and neck, liver or kidney cancer. The DNA for the CDR3 is TGTGCCAGCAGCGATGTGGGGACAGGGGTCGGGGAGCTGTTTTTT. It translates to CASSDVGTGVGELFF.